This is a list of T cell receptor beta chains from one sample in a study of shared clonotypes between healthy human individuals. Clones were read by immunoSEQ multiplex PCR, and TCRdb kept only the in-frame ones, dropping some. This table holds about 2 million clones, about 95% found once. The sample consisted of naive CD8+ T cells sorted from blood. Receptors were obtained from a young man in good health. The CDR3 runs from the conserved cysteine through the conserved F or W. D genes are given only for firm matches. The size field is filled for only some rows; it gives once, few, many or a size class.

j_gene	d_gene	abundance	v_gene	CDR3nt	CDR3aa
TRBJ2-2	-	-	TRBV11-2	TGTGCCAGCAGCTTAGACTGGACCTCGGCCGGGGAGCTGTTTTTT	CASSLDWTSAGELFF
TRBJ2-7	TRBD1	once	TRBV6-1	TGTGCCAGCAGTGCACTAAGACAGGGGGTTTCCGAGCAGTACTTC	CASSALRQGVSEQYF
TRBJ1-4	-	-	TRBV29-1	TGCAGCGTTGAAGATGGCCGGGAAAAACTGTTTTTT	CSVEDGREKLFF
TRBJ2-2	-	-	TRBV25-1	TGTGCCAGCAAATTAGGAGGGGGACGAGAGCTGTTTTTT	CASKLGGGRELFF
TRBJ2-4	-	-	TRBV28	TGTGCCAGCAGTCCGCTCCCCAACTTAGCCAAAAACATTCAGTACTTC	CASSPLPNLAKNIQYF
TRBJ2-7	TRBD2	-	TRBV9	TGTGCCAGCAGCGTCGACGGGTCCCTAGCGGCCCTGGGGGAGCAGTACTTC	CASSVDGSLAALGEQYF
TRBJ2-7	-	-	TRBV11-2	TGTGCCAGCAGCTTCGAAGGATACTCCTACGAGCAGTACTTC	CASSFEGYSYEQYF
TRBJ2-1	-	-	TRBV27	TGTGCCAGCAGTTCCCCGGCCAAGAGCAATGAGCAGTTCTTC	CASSSPAKSNEQFF
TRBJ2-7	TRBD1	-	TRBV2	TGTGCCAGCAGTGAACGAGAGGGGGCCGCTAGTTACGAGCAGTACTTC	CASSEREGAASYEQYF
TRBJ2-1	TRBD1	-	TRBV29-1	TGCAGCGTTGACCGCCACAGGGGGCAAACCTACAATGAGCAGTTCTTC	CSVDRHRGQTYNEQFF
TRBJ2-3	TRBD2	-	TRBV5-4	TGTGCCAGCAGCTCGAGCGGGGGAAGCACAGATACGCAGTATTTT	CASSSSGGSTDTQYF
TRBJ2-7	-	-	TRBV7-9	TGTGCCAGCAGCTGGAGGGACAGCTACGAGCAGTACTTC	CASSWRDSYEQYF
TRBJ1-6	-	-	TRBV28	TGTGCCAGCAGTTTCCGAGGGCCCCATTCACCCCTCCACTTT	CASSFRGPHSPLHF
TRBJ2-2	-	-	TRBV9	TGTGCCAGCAGCGTAGTGGCGGGATCCGGGGAGCTGTTTTTT	CASSVVAGSGELFF
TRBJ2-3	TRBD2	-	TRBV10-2	TGCGCCAGCAGTGATGGGACTAGCGGGAGTGAGGATACGCAGTATTTT	CASSDGTSGSEDTQYF
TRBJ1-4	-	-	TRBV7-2	TGTGCCAGCAGCTTAGGGGTAGGGATTTTGTTTTTT	CASSLGVGILFF
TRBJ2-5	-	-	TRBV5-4	TGTGCCAGCAGCTTTAGCGGCCAAGAGACCCAGTACTTC	CASSFSGQETQYF
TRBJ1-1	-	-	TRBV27	TGTGCCAGCAGTTTGGTGGGCTACACTGAAGCTTTCTTT	CASSLVGYTEAFF
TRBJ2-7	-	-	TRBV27	TGTGCCAGCAGTTTATCGATTCGGGGCGAGCAGTACTTC	CASSLSIRGEQYF
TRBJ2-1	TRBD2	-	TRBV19	TGTGCCAGTAGTATAGATCTCTCGGGAGGGTACAATGAGCAGTTCTTC	CASSIDLSGGYNEQFF
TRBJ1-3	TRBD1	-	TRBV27	TGTGCCAGCACATACGGGACAGAAAACACCATATATTTT	CASTYGTENTIYF
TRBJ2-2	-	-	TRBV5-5	TGTGCCAGCAGCTTTATGGGCGGGAACACCGGGGAGCTGTTTTTT	CASSFMGGNTGELFF
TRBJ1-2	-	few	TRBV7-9	TGTGCCAGCAGCTTAGGAACAGAGTACGGTGGCTACACCTTC	CASSLGTEYGGYTF
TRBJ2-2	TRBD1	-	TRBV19	TGTGCCAGTACTGACGAGGGGGCCTCACCCACCGGGGAGCTGTTTTTT	CASTDEGASPTGELFF
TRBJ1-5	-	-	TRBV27	TGTGCCAGCAGCCTTATGTTCCCCCAGCCCCAGCATTTT	CASSLMFPQPQHF
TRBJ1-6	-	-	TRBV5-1	TGCGCCAGCAGCTTGGGAGGGGTCGTCTATAATTCACCCCTCCACTTT	CASSLGGVVYNSPLHF